This T cell receptor beta chain was obtained from a study of blood T cell repertoires in COVID-19. Residents of about two dozen US areas, aged about 18 to 89 years, made up the participants. Among Cohort 3 donors, those recovered had two negative PCRs, clearance, or symptom resolution. This clone was seen just once. The CDR3 is made up of 13 amino acids. The V and J ends lost 5 bases and 8 bases, in that order; junction bases with no gene match: 6. Authors' analysis steps: Amplified reference gene primers provided the basis for estimating nucleated cell counts. Repertoires were generated with immunoSEQ multiplex PCR, while TCRdb's copy carries only in-frame clones and drops some. V, J and clone size reflect that table, while D and trimming were determined from the DNA. The repertoire holds around 130,000 clones, with about four fifths as singletons.

The sample was PBMCs or T cells enriched from blood (not recorded which). The TCR sequence derives from a woman aged 30 to 39 who had recovered from COVID-19. The V call is TRBV12-3 or TRBV12-4, the J call TRBJ1-2; TRBD1 agrees at 9 bases. The CDR3 DNA follows: TGTGCCAGCAGTCCGGGACAGGGAGAAGGCTACACCTTC. This translates into CASSPGQGEGYTF.